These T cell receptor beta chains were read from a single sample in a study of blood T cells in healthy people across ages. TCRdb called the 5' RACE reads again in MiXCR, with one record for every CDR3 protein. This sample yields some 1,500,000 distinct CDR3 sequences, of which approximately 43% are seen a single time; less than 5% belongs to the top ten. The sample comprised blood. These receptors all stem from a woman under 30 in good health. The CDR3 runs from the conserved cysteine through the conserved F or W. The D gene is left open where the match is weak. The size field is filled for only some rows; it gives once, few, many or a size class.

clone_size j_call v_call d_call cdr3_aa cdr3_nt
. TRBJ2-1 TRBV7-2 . CASSSRPGNSYNEQFF TGTGCCAGCAGCTCTCGCCCGGGAAACTCCTACAATGAGCAGTTCTTC
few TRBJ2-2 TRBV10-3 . CATGGPDPTNTGELFF TGTGCCACCGGAGGGCCAGACCCCACGAACACCGGGGAGCTGTTTTTT
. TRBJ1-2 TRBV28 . CASRRSGRYYGYTF TGTGCCAGCAGAAGGTCGGGCCGATACTATGGCTACACCTTC
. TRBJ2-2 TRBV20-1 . CSARRGELFF TGCAGTGCTAGAAGGGGGGAGCTGTTTTTT
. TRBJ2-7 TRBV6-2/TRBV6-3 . CASSYDRWDEQYF TGTGCCAGCAGTTACGATCGATGGGACGAGCAGTACTTC
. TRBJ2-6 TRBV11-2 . CASSLRVEANVLTF TGTGCCAGCAGCCTGAGGGTTGAGGCCAACGTCCTGACTTTC
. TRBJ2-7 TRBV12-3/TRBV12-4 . CASSRSQTYEQYF TGTGCCAGCAGTCGGTCTCAGACCTACGAGCAGTACTTC
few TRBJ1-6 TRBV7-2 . CASSPDRNYNSPLHF TGTGCCAGCAGCCCGGACAGAAACTATAATTCACCCCTCCACTTT
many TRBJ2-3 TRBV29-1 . CSETSTDTQYF TGCAGCGAGACAAGCACAGATACGCAGTATTTT
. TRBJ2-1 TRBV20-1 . CSARVVGVDEQFF TGCAGTGCTAGAGTGGTAGGGGTCGATGAGCAGTTCTTC
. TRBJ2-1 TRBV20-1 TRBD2 CSARDGSGRNEQFF TGCAGTGCTAGAGATGGTAGCGGGAGGAATGAGCAGTTCTTC
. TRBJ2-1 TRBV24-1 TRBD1 CATSDAGQGLYNEQFF TGTGCCACCAGTGACGCCGGACAGGGTCTCTACAATGAGCAGTTCTTC
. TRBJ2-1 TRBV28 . CASRRASGQLSYNEQFF TGTGCCAGCCGACGTGCTAGCGGACAGCTCTCCTACAATGAGCAGTTCTTC
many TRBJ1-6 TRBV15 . CATSRDISYNSPLHF TGTGCCACCAGCAGAGATATCTCCTATAATTCACCCCTCCACTTT
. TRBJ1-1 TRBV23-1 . CATRGRLNTEAFF TGCGCCACCCGGGGCAGACTGAACACTGAAGCTTTCTTT
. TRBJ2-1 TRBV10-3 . CAIRDLGGYNEQFF TGTGCCATCCGTGACCTAGGAGGGTACAATGAGCAGTTCTTC
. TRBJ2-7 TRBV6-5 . CASSPQGLTYEQYF TGTGCCAGCAGCCCTCAGGGGCTCACCTACGAGCAGTACTTC
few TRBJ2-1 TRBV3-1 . CASSQEASSSYNEQFF TGTGCCAGCAGCCAAGAGGCGAGCAGCTCCTACAATGAGCAGTTCTTC
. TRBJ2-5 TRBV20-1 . CSARDFRGYNEQYF TGCAGTGCTAGAGATTTTCGGGGCTACAATGAGCAGTACTTC
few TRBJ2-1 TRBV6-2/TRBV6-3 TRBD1 CASSYPTGLSYNEQFF TGTGCCAGCAGTTACCCGACAGGGCTTTCCTACAATGAGCAGTTCTTC
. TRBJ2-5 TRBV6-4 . CASSDSCGNYETQYF TGTGCCAGCAGTGACTCTTGCGGCAATTACGAGACCCAGTACTTC
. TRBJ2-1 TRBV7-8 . CASSLVQGTRETQFF TGTGCCAGCAGCTTAGTCCAGGGCACTCGAGAGACCCAGTTCTTC
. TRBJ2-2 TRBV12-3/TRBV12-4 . CASSLLRFKTGELFF TGTGCCAGCAGTTTATTAAGGTTTAAGACCGGGGAGCTGTTTTTT
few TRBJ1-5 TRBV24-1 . CATSTREAGNQPQHF TGTGCCACCAGCACCCGGGAGGCAGGGAATCAGCCCCAGCATTTT
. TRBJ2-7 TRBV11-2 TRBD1 CASSFGTGSYNEQYF TGTGCCAGCAGCTTCGGGACAGGGAGTTACAATGAGCAGTACTTC
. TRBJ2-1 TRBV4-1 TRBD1 CASRGTGDIYNEQFF TGCGCCAGCAGGGGGACAGGGGATATTTACAATGAGCAGTTCTTC
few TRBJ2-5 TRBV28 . CASSGRWEETQYF TGTGCCAGCAGTGGCAGGTGGGAAGAGACCCAGTACTTC
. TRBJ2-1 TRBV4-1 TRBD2 CASSQAERDLNKEQFF TGCGCCAGCAGCCAAGCTGAGCGGGACCTAAACAAAGAGCAGTTCTTC
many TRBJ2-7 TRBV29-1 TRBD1 CSVGRQGGSYEQYF TGCAGCGTTGGGCGACAGGGGGGAAGCTACGAGCAGTACTTC
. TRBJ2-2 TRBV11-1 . CASSFGNANTGELFF TGTGCCAGCAGCTTCGGGAACGCGAACACCGGGGAGCTGTTTTTT
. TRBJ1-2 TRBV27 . CAGSFGGYGYTF TGTGCCGGCAGTTTCGGCGGCTATGGCTACACCTTC